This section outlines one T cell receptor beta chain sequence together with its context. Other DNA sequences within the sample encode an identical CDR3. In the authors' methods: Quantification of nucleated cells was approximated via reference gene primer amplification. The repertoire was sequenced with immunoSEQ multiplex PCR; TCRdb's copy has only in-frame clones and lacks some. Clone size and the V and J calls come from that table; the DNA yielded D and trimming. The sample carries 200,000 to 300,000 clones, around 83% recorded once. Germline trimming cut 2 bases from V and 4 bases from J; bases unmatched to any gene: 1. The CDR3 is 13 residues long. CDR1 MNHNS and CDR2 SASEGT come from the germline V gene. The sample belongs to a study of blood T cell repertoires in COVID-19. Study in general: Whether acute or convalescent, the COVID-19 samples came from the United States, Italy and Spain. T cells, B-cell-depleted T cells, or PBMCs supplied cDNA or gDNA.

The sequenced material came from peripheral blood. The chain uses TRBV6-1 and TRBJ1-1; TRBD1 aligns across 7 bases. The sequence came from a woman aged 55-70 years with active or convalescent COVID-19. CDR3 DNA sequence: TGTGCCAGCAGTGAAAGACAGGGCACTGAAGCTTTCTTT. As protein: CASSERQGTEAFF.